This T cell receptor beta chain originates from a study of T cell repertoires in cytomegalovirus infection. The overall study: Public TCR beta signature analysis indicated the presence of both CMV infection and matching HLA type. Study observations and caveats: Cumulative public TCR beta family frequency identified carriers of CMV plus the relevant HLA. Dominant in the ex vivo response were TCR beta clonotypes restricted by HLA-C and specific for CMV.

With 5 bases removed from V and 12 bases from J, the gap between germline ends came to 14 bases. CDR1 MNHNS and CDR2 SASEGT come from the germline V gene. There are 11 residues in the CDR3. A remark on this clonotype: The antigen is not known.

TCRdb called the reads again in MiXCR, with one record for every CDR3 protein. The table includes 560,000 or so distinct CDR3 sequences, approximately 15% detected once. The receptor comes from a human donor in good health (CMV status not recorded). Some clones in this sample may be carry-over from other donors' samples. Sequenced: CD8+ T cells from PBMCs. The J gene is TRBJ2-7, the V gene TRBV6-1; D gene unclear. The CDR3 nucleotides are TGTGCCAGCAGTTTGTCCCCACCGCCGTACTTC. This encodes CASSLSPPPYF.